These 4 T cell receptor beta chains were all obtained from the same sample, sequenced in a study of shared clonotypes between healthy human individuals. Naive CD8 cells, CD45RO-negative and positively selected for CCR7, excluded terminally differentiated effector memory CD45RA+ cells. Produced via immunoSEQ multiplex PCR; TCRdb's table is partial and in-frame only. The data hold approximately 1.9 million clones, with around 93% observed a single time. Material: naive CD8+ T cells from PBMCs. These TCRs come from a man between 18 and 35 years old in good health. Some clones in this sample may be carry-over from other donors' samples.

This rearrangement joins TRBV29-1 to TRBJ2-1, with D uncertain. Germline V gene data show CDR1 as SQVTM and CDR2 as ANQGSEA. V dropped 2 bases and J dropped 4 bases, with 6 bases sitting between them. The CDR3 is made up of 12 amino acids. The CDR3, as DNA: TGCAGCGTTGAATGGGTTTACAATGAGCAGTTCTTC. Translated: CSVEWVYNEQFF.

The genes are TRBV4-3 and TRBJ1-1, with a possible D match to TRBD1 (5 bases). Germline CDR1 LGHNA, CDR2 YSLEER. V lost 5 bases, J lost 11 bases, and 30 bases lay in between. The CDR3 is 17 residues long. CDR3: CASSSYLGSLGRAEAFF. As DNA, the CDR3 is TGCGCCAGCAGCTCCTATCTCGGCTCGCTGGGCAGGGCCGAGGCTTTCTTT.

The chain links TRBV28 to TRBJ1-2; no clear D. The CDR3 extends over 14 amino acids. The V end lost 5 bases, the J end lost 5 bases, and 15 bases lay between the germline ends. Looked up from germline, CDR1 is MDHEN and CDR2 is SYDVKM. CDR3 protein: CASSATWGSYGYTF. The CDR3, as DNA: TGTGCCAGCAGTGCCACGTGGGGATCTTATGGCTACACCTTC.

This chain connects TRBV4-1 to TRBJ1-2; TRBD1 aligns across 8 bases. With 1 base clipped from V and 6 bases from J, the junction kept 4 bases outside the gene matches. This CDR3 has 14 amino acids. Germline V gives CDR1 MGHRA, CDR2 YSYEKL. The CDR3 region is CASSQVTGANGYTF. The CDR3 bases are TGCGCCAGCAGCCAAGTGACAGGGGCAAATGGCTACACCTTC.